This T cell receptor (beta chain) came from a study of blood T cells in healthy people across ages. Study findings and constraints: Older age went with lower TCR beta diversity per million T cells, in a roughly linear way. Expanded clonotype shifts may have been confounded, as the donors had an unknown CMV status.

Using a J-beta primer mix together with a sample-barcoded 5' primer, a second PCR was run for roughly 7 to 12 cycles. TCRdb used MiXCR to reprocess the 5' RACE reads, holding one entry per CDR3 protein. Of around 1,500,000 distinct CDR3 sequences listed, 28% are singletons. This clonotype was observed a handful of times. Its target is not known. The CDR3 runs to 15 residues. V lost 2 bases, J lost 2 bases, and 13 bases lay in between. In germline, CDR1 is SGHRS, CDR2 YFSETQ. The clonotype comes from a woman under 40 in good health. The chain uses TRBV5-1 and TRBJ2-5; no firm D call. The material sequenced was blood. CDR3 region: CASSFYQELQETQYF. The CDR3 nucleotides are TGCGCCAGCAGCTTCTATCAGGAACTTCAAGAGACCCAGTACTTC. Supplemented by reference TRBV5-1 and TRBJ2-5, the full variable domain reads KAGVTQTPRYLIKTRGQQVTLSCSPISGHRSVSWYQQTPGQGLQFLFEYFSETQRNKGNFPGRFSGRQFSNSRSEMNVSTLELGDSALYLCASSFYQELQETQYFGPGTRLLVL.